These 9 T cell receptor beta chains share one sample of origin, sequenced in a study of T cell responses to AZD1222 COVID-19 vaccine (dated by TCRdb to about 2021). Explained via the paper, the time point label denotes: baseline before first vaccination. The treatment or condition label of this sample denotes: meningococcal conjugate vaccine given as trial control. Library creation used the immunoSEQ multiplex PCR assay. Drawn from immuneACCESS, this table holds only the in-frame rearrangements with V and J called that TCRdb kept. Clones are partly lost; checked studies trace under half to an unresolved V gene and leave the rest unexplained. This sample comprises some 120,000 clones, roughly 90% of them detected only once. The ten largest clones capture 11% of the sample. This specimen consisted of peripheral blood, obtained on day 0 of MenACWY control vaccination. The receptor set was obtained from an adult in good health.

V is TRBV7-2 and J is TRBJ2-1, with D unresolved. This CDR3 spans 12 amino acids. V was cut by 4 bases and J by 7 bases, with 8 bases left in between. Germline V gene data show CDR1 as SGHTA and CDR2 as FQGNSA. Here the CDR3 DNA reads TGTGCCAGCAGCTCACAGTGGAATGAGCAGTTCTTC. Translated, it gives CASSSQWNEQFF.

This chain joins TRBV6-2 or TRBV6-3 and TRBJ2-7; 9 bases agree with TRBD2. V shed 5 bases, J shed 2 bases, and the junction held 1 base outside the gene matches. The CDR3 consists of 13 residues. The germline CDR1 and CDR2 sequences are MNHEY and SVGEGT. The CDR3 nucleotides are TGTGCCAGCAGTAGCGGGAGGCCCTACGAGCAGTACTTC. Its protein product is CASSSGRPYEQYF.

This clone was detected a few times. This sequence joins TRBV2 and TRBJ1-2, with 8 bases fitting TRBD1. CDR3 length: 15 amino acids. The germline gives CDR1 SNHLY, CDR2 FYNNEI. The ends lost 6 bases at V and 0 bases at J; junction bases unmatched: 6. The CDR3 DNA follows: TGTGCCAGCAGGGAATCACAGGGGGCTAACTATGGCTACACCTTC. This sequence encodes CASRESQGANYGYTF.

This chain connects TRBV7-9 to TRBJ2-1, with TRBD2 matching 10 bases. The V gene's germline CDR1 is SEHNR and CDR2 FQNEAQ (reference sequence). CDR3 size: 17 residues. J gave up 7 bases and V 7 bases, and 16 bases lay outside the gene matches. In DNA, the CDR3 is TGTGCCAGCACCCTCTATCGGACTAGCGGAGGGGGGAATGAGCAGTTCTTC. Protein product: CASTLYRTSGGGNEQFF.

The chain has TRBV7-6 and TRBJ2-1; 8 bases are a match to TRBD2. This CDR3 is built from 14 residues. V trimming: 5 bases; J trimming: 4 bases; junction bases outside the gene matches: 4. From germline, CDR1 is SGHVS and CDR2 FNYEAQ. The CDR3 protein is CASSRSGRYNEQFF. The CDR3 bases are TGTGCCAGCAGCCGGAGCGGGAGATACAATGAGCAGTTCTTC.

The chain carries TRBV15 and TRBJ2-2; D is undetermined. V was trimmed by 0 bases and J by 0 bases, leaving 8 bases between them. CDR1 LNHNV and CDR2 YYDKDF come from the germline V gene (reference sequence). This CDR3 is 16 amino acids long. CDR3 residues: CATSRDVATNTGELFF. For the CDR3, the DNA is TGTGCCACCAGCAGAGATGTGGCGACGAACACCGGGGAGCTGTTTTTT. The full variable domain, rest sourced from reference TRBV15 and TRBJ2-2, is DAMVIQNPRYQVTQFGKPVTLSCSQTLNHNVMYWYQQKSSQAPKLLFHYYDKDFNNEADTPDNFQSRRPNTSFCFLDIRSPGLGDTAMYLCATSRDVATNTGELFFGEGSRLTVL.

The chain recombines TRBV6-1 with TRBJ1-5, with no clear D. Germline assignment: CDR1 MNHNS and CDR2 SASEGT. The V end was cut by 0 bases, the J end by 6 bases, with 9 bases between. The CDR3 has 14 residues. In nucleotides, the CDR3 is TGTGCCAGCAGTGAAGCGTTGGGTTTTCAGCCCCAGCATTTT. Encoded protein: CASSEALGFQPQHF.

This chain connects TRBV28 to TRBJ1-5, with unresolved D. This CDR3 has 14 residues. The V gene lost 2 bases and the J gene lost 3 bases, with 8 bases spanning the gap. Germline V gene data show CDR1 as MDHEN and CDR2 as SYDVKM. This chain's CDR3 is CASSLGSANQPQHF. Written as DNA, the CDR3 is TGTGCCAGCAGTTTAGGCAGTGCCAATCAGCCCCAGCATTTT. Drawing the rest from reference TRBV28 and TRBJ1-5, the complete variable domain is DVKVTQSSRYLVKRTGEKVFLECVQDMDHENMFWYRQDPGLGLRLIYFSYDVKMKEKGDIPEGYSVSREKKERFSLILESASTNQTSMYLCASSLGSANQPQHFGDGTRLSIL.

This chain connects TRBV7-6 to TRBJ2-1; D gene ambiguous. CDR1 and CDR2 (germline): SGHVS, FNYEAQ. Trimming shortened V by 5 bases and J by 0 bases, and 11 bases separated the two germline ends. The CDR3 runs to 15 residues. The CDR3 DNA reads as TGTGCCAGCAGCCCCCGGACCGGCTCCTACAATGAGCAGTTCTTC. Its protein product is CASSPRTGSYNEQFF. The full variable domain, its missing parts supplied by reference TRBV7-6 and TRBJ2-1, is GAGVSQSPRYKVTKRGQDVALRCDPISGHVSLYWYRQALGQGPEFLTYFNYEAQQDKSGLPNDRFSAERPEGSISTLTIQRTEQRDSAMYRCASSPRTGSYNEQFFGPGTRLTVL.